This paragraph covers one T cell receptor (beta chain) sequence. This clone has only a few counts. No antigen is known for it. No base quality information exists; no much larger clone differs at one position. Library construction relied on the immunoSEQ multiplex PCR assay. The multiplex PCR relied on a mix of 60 forward primers for TCR Vbeta segments and 13 reverse primers for TCR Jbeta segments. The CDR3 region of rearranged TCR beta genes was amplified from genomic DNA with a multiplex PCR assay. The amplified TCR beta libraries were sequenced on the Illumina HiSeq System as 87-base-pair reads. The paper's data handling went like this. A later analysis counted approximately 84 million unique TCR beta chains across the 670 or so repertoires, and 9.5 million to 11 million of these chains were shared by at least two donors. Raw reads were error-corrected and collapsed into unique sequences with a nearest-neighbor algorithm that merged closely related sequences to remove PCR and sequencing errors. CDR3 sequences were aligned to IMGT reference sequences to assign V, D and J gene segments. For a sequence to be retained, at least a six-nucleotide match to both a V gene segment and a J gene segment was required. A rearrangement counted as productive if the CDR3 had no stop codons and remained in frame with V and J, and every other rearrangement counted as non-productive. Following IMGT convention, CDR3 was defined as the stretch from the second conserved V-encoded cysteine to the conserved J-encoded phenylalanine. The earlier analysis of 500 to 750 of the donors excluded any sequence lacking an unambiguous match to a single V gene segment. In an earlier analysis of 587 of the donors, V segments were called functional above 56.7% productive rearrangements and were called segregating when the between-donor standard deviation exceeded 5%. A statistical classification framework was built for diagnosing cytomegalovirus status from the catalog of TCR beta chain sequences. In a later analysis, V and J genes were assigned by comparing TCR nucleotide sequences against IMGT/GENE-DB human TR gene sequences. The TCRdist pipeline was used in a later analysis to assign CDR3 sequences and most-parsimonious VDJ recombination scenarios. In a later analysis, each TCR beta chain was defined by its CDR3 amino acid sequence together with its V-gene family, and reads lacking a unique V-gene family were excluded. A later analysis removed 592 highly shared, low-generation-probability nucleotide sequences to deal with suspected cross-contamination and a sequencing artifact. In a later analysis, a clonal expansion index for each public chain was calculated from normalized within-repertoire ranks of inferred template counts. In a later analysis, generation probabilities were computed using a VDJ recombination model fitted to out-of-frame rearrangements, and the results were checked against IGoR. In a later analysis, hypergeometric tests were used to score TCR-TCR, TCR-HLA and TCR-CMV co-occurrence, with a repertoire-size bias correction applied to TCR pairs. A later analysis estimated false discovery rates by permuting HLA or CMV assignments 20 times. In a later analysis, co-occurring TCRs were grouped using DBSCAN, with TCRdist sequence similarity added in when clustering inside HLA-allele-positive subsets. Repertoires with fewer than 30,000 or more than 120,000 public chains, plus five repertoires with anomalous nucleotide sharing, were excluded from co-occurrence clustering. The source is immuneACCESS, and TCRdb retained only in-frame sequences with V and J called. Part of the clones is not carried over; for the studies checked, unresolved V genes explain less than half of this, and the remainder is unexplained. The D gene and trimming were derived from the DNA, and the V and J assignments and clone size from that table. For this sample the table gives roughly 100,000 clones, of which roughly 13% were detected only once. More than 15% of the sample is taken by the ten largest.

This sample was included in a study of cytomegalovirus exposure and HLA in healthy donors (dated by TCRdb to 2017 to 2019). With regard to the full study: In an earlier analysis of approximately 500 of the donors, less than 350 Gb of sequence data and just under 120 million unique TCR beta sequences from about 179 million T cells were reported. Genome-wide SNP genotypes for about 55% of the roughly 670 donors were used in a later genetic analysis, which treated that subset as a discovery cohort. In the later analysis, no new phenotypic data were used to find candidate immune exposures; instead, reliance was placed on TCR beta sequences and their occurrence across donors. The study profiled the T cell repertoires of hundreds of subjects by immunosequencing and related them to cytomegalovirus serostatus. Every discovery cohort repertoire had been produced on one sequencing platform. About five DR-DQ haplotypes were treated as single units for association and clustering because of strong linkage in the cohort. Along with the roughly 670-subject first cohort, a separate validation cohort of around 120 different subjects was used. High-throughput TCR immunosequencing, statistical association of individual TCRs with disease status, and machine learning were combined to predict cytomegalovirus infection status. Among the approximately 420 genotyped donors, approximately 77% belonged to the genetic ancestry cluster associated with self-reported Caucasian donors. On average, approximately 250,000 unique TCR beta nucleotide sequences were sequenced per donor among a few hundred genotyped donors of the cohort, with roughly a sixth of those sequences being non-productive. In an earlier analysis of around 540 of the donors, high-throughput TCR beta sequencing was used to judge whether each TCR beta V gene segment behaved as functional or pseudogenic. Alongside the repertoire data, information on donor age, sex, ethnicity and CMV serostatus was compiled. About 310 gigabases of sequencing data and 70 million to 100 million unique TCR sequences were included in an early release covering 550 to 650 HLA-typed donors. To study patterns of TCR occurrence, a later analysis re-analyzed previously published TCR beta repertoires from around 670 donors and added high-resolution HLA genotyping. HLA typing included class I and class II loci at four-digit resolution. Typing coverage differed by locus: A, B, C, DRB1 and DQB1 were typed in roughly 620-630 donors, DQA1 in 500 to 550, DPA1 in approximately 600, and DPB1 in around 440. The aim of the study was to test whether cataloging public T cell receptors could identify signatures of past pathogen exposure.

The germline V and J ends show losses of 3 bases and 4 bases respectively, and no gene match explains 5 bases of the junction. The CDR1 and CDR2 encoded by the germline V gene are SGHDN and FVKESK. The CDR3 goes from the cysteine to the phenylalanine over 15 residues. Just the 45-base CDR3 DNA is kept, in frame starting at base 1. Points the paper makes about the study in general: Cytomegalovirus status was reported to be diagnosed by the classifier with high specificity and sensitivity in both the original and validation cohorts. The earlier analysis of nearly 600 of the donors excluded around 17 rarely observed V segments, including chromosome 9 orphons, because counts were too low. Because the 87-base-pair reads could not distinguish some IMGT-functional V segments, including TRBV6-2 and TRBV6-3, those segments were excluded. Most TCR sequences were seen in very few donors, while some public TCRs were found in many individuals. According to the authors, the approach could potentially be generalized to other disease states and immunological phenotypes. V-gene and J-gene trimming of TCR beta chains was associated with a missense DCLRE1C variant in a later genetic analysis, and the association was replicated in an independent cohort. A later analysis associated approximately 17,000 TCR beta sequences with specific HLA alleles at a false discovery rate of 0.05. In a later analysis, HLA-associated TCR beta chains were found to be more clonally expanded and to have lower generation probabilities than equally common non-associated chains. Correlated functional status among segregating V segments might reflect linkage disequilibrium, but an unknown experimental factor could not be ruled out. In this cohort, only TCR beta chains were sequenced, and detectable features were limited by the absence of alpha or paired-chain data. According to a later genetic analysis, donors in an Asian-associated ancestry cluster had fewer N-insertions in productive TCRs than the approximately 670-donor mean. Broadly in line with IMGT annotations, most TCR beta V segments showed up in productive rearrangements about 87% or about 30% of the time in an earlier analysis of roughly 590 of the donors. Because HLA typing was missing for some donors at each locus, association tests included only the typed subset. The study gave a list of under 200 TCR beta chains associated with cytomegalovirus. In a later analysis, several top co-occurrence clusters were reported to appear linked to parvovirus B19, influenza, CMV and Epstein-Barr virus. When HLA alleles, especially DR and DQ, strongly co-occurred, attributing TCR associations to individual alleles was difficult. Sequencing depth was assumed to be roughly uniform across donors in the presence/absence analyses, though that assumption may not hold. According to a later analysis, most CMV-associated TCR beta chains appeared to be HLA-restricted, and the HLA associations seemed to be driven largely by CMV exposure. In a later analysis, the rate of TCR association differed among HLA loci, with DRB1 alleles having the most associated TCRs and HLA-C alleles having the fewest. The only immune exposure information available for the cohort was CMV serostatus. A cluster of highly shared sequence variants was judged likely to be a technical artifact of the sequencing pipeline. A few of the identified cytomegalovirus-associated TCR beta chains were confirmed in vitro to be specific for cytomegalovirus antigens. A further reported finding was that TCR beta sequences accurately predicted the HLA-A and HLA-B alleles for most subjects in the first cohort.

The cohort was made up of about 670 healthy bone marrow donors. All cohort members were sampled while nominally healthy, although unrecorded immune exposures were likely present. The donor tested CMV seropositive and was one of the 289 seropositive cohort members. A peripheral blood sample was provided by each donor, and peripheral blood mononuclear cells were used for TCR beta sequencing. Genomic DNA extraction from the blood cell samples was performed with the Qiagen DNeasy Blood Extraction Kit. This TCR was recovered from a man in his forties in good health and CMV-seropositive. The rearranged segments are TRBV14 and TRBJ2-2, with 7 bases in between that match TRBD1. The sequenced sample consisted of PBMCs. The DNA sequence is TGTGCCAGCAGCCACGAGGGACAGCGCACCGGGGAGCTGTTTTTT. Translated, this is CASSHEGQRTGELFF.